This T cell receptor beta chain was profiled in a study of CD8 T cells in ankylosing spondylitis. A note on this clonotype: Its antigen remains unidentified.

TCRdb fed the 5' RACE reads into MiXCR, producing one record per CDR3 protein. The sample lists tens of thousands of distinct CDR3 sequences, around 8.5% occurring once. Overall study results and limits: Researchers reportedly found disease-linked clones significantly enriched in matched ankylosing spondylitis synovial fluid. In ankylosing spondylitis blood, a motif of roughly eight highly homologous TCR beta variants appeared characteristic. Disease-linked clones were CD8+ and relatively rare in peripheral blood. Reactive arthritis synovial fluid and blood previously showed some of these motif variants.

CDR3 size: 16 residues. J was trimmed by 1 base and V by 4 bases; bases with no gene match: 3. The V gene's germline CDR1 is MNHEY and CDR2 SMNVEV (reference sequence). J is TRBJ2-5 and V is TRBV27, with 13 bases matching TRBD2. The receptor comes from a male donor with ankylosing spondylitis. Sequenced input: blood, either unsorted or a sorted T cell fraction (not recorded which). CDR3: CASSYGTSGTQETQYF. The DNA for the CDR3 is TGTGCCAGCAGTTATGGGACTAGCGGGACCCAAGAGACCCAGTACTTC.